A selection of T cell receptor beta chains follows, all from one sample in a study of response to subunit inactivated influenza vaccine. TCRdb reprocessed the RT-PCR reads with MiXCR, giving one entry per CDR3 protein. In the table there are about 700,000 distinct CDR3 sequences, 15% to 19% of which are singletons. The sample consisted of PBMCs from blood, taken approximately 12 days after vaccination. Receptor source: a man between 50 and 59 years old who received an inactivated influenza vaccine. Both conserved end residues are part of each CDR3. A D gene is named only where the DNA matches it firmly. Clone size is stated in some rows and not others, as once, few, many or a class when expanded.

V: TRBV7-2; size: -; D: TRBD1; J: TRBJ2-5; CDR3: CASSTNRGRETQYF; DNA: TGTGCCAGCAGCACCAACAGGGGGCGAGAGACCCAGTACTTC
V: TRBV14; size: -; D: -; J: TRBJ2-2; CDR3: CASSRYRVNTGELFF; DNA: TGTGCCAGCAGTCGCTACAGGGTTAACACCGGGGAGCTGTTTTTT
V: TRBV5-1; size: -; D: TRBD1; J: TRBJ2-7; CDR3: CASSLSGTGGGYEQYF; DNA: TGCGCCAGCAGCTTGTCGGGAACAGGGGGTGGCTACGAGCAGTACTTC
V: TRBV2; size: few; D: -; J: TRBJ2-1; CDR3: CASSFLQGGYNEQFF; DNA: TGTGCCAGCAGTTTTTTACAGGGGGGGTACAATGAGCAGTTCTTC
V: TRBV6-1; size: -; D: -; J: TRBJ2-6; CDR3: CASREHRVLGANVLTF; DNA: TGTGCCAGCAGGGAACACAGGGTCCTTGGGGCCAACGTCCTGACTTTC
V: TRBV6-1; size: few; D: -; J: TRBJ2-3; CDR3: CASRGLATSTDTQYF; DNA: TGTGCCAGCCGGGGGCTCGCCACTTCCACAGATACGCAGTATTTT
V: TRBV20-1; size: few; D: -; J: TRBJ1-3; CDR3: CSATKGAGLPTAGNTIYF; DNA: TGCAGTGCTACCAAAGGAGCGGGACTTCCAACTGCTGGAAACACCATATATTTT
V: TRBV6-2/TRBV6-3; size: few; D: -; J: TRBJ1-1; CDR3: CASSSYRELRYTEAFF; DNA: TGTGCCAGCAGTTCTTACAGGGAATTGAGGTACACTGAAGCTTTCTTT
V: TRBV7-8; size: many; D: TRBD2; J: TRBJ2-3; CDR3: CASSSSGSSADTQYF; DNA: TGTGCCAGCAGCTCTAGCGGGAGTTCTGCAGATACGCAGTATTTT
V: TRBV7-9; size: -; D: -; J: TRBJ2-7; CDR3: CASSLNRDGDYEQYF; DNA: TGTGCCAGCAGCCTAAACCGGGACGGTGACTACGAGCAGTACTTC
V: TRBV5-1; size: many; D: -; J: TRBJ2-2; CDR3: CASSLAPGANTGELFF; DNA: TGCGCCAGCAGCTTGGCTCCAGGGGCGAATACCGGGGAGCTGTTTTTT
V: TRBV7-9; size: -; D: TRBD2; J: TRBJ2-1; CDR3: CASSLASGRRNNEQFF; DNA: TGTGCCAGCAGCTTAGCATCCGGGAGGAGAAACAATGAGCAGTTCTTC
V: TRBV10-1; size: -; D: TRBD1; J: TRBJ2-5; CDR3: CASSPYPGQPAETQYF; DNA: TGCGCCAGCAGTCCTTACCCGGGACAGCCAGCAGAGACCCAGTACTTC
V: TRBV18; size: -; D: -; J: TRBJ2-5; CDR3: CASSPSQQGGETQYF; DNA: TGTGCCAGCTCACCATCGCAACAGGGTGGTGAGACCCAGTACTTC
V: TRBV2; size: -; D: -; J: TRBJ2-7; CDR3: CASTRGAYEQYF; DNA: TGTGCCAGCACGCGGGGAGCCTACGAGCAGTACTTC
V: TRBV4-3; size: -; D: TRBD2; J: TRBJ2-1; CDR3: CASSQGTSGSYEQFF; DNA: TGCGCCAGCAGCCAAGGGACTAGCGGGAGTTATGAGCAGTTCTTC
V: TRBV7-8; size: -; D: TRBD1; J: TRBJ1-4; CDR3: CASSPTRGRGDEKLFF; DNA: TGTGCCAGCAGCCCCACCCGCGGCAGGGGGGATGAAAAACTGTTTTTT
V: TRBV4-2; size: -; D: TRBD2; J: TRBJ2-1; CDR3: CASSPREGIRDEQFF; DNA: TGTGCCAGCAGCCCGCGGGAGGGCATTAGGGATGAGCAGTTCTTC
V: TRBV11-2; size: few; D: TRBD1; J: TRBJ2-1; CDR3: CASSRDRYSYNEQFF; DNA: TGTGCCAGCAGCAGGGACAGATACTCCTACAATGAGCAGTTCTTC
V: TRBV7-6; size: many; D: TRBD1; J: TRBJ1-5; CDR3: CASSAGTGDQPQHF; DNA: TGTGCCAGCAGCGCAGGGACAGGGGATCAGCCCCAGCATTTT
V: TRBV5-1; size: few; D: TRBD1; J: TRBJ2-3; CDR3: CASSPDRVKDTQYF; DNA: TGCGCCAGCAGCCCCGACAGGGTTAAGGATACGCAGTATTTT
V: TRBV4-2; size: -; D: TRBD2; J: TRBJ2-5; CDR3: CASSQGLAGAGETQYF; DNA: TGTGCCAGCAGCCAAGGACTAGCGGGGGCGGGGGAGACCCAGTACTTC
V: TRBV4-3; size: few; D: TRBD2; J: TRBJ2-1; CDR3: CASSQSSGRYNEQFF; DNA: TGCGCCAGCAGCCAATCTAGCGGGCGCTACAATGAGCAGTTCTTC
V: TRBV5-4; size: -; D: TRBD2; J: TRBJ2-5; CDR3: CASSLPLAGDLQETQYF; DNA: TGTGCCAGCAGCTTGCCACTAGCGGGAGATCTCCAAGAGACCCAGTACTTC
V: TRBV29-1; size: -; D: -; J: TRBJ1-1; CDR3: CSAAGGRTEAFF; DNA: TGCAGCGCCGCGGGGGGGCGTACTGAAGCTTTCTTT
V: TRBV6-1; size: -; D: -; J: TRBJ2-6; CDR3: CASKGGAGSASGANVLTF; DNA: TGTGCCAGCAAAGGGGGAGCGGGATCTGCCTCTGGGGCCAACGTCCTGACTTTC
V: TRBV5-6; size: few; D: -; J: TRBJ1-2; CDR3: CASSLIRRAIYGYTF; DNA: TGTGCCAGCAGCTTGATTCGCAGAGCAATCTATGGCTACACCTTC
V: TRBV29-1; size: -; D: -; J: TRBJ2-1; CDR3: CSVEDRSWGYNEQFF; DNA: TGCAGCGTTGAAGATCGTTCATGGGGTTACAATGAGCAGTTCTTC
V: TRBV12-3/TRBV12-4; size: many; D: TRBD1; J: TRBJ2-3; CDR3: CASDSPPTATGDTPFGTQYF; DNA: TGTGCCAGCGATTCTCCCCCTACCGCGACAGGGGATACTCCATTTGGTACGCAGTATTTT
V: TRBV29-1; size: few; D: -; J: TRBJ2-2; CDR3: CSVDRRENTGELFF; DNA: TGCAGCGTTGACAGGCGGGAGAACACCGGGGAGCTGTTTTTT
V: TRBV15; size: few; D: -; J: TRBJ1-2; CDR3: CATSRDLTVANYGYTF; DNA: TGTGCCACCAGCAGAGATCTAACGGTAGCTAACTATGGCTACACCTTC
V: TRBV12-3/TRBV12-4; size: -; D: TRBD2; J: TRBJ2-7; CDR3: CASSFPGSGGTPYEQYF; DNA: TGTGCCAGCAGTTTTCCAGGTAGCGGGGGTACCCCCTACGAGCAGTACTTC
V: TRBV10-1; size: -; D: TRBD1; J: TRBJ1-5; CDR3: CASREGQGSNQPQHF; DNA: TGCGCCAGCAGAGAAGGACAGGGAAGCAATCAGCCCCAGCATTTT
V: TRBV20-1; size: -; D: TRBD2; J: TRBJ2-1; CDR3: CSARNPSGGPHDEQFF; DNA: TGCAGTGCTAGAAACCCTAGCGGGGGGCCACATGATGAGCAGTTCTTC
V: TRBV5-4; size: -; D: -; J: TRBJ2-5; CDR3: CASSLIGSQETQYF; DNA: TGTGCCAGCAGCTTGATTGGCAGCCAAGAGACCCAGTACTTC
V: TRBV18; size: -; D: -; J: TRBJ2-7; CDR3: CASSPVQGVSGEQYF; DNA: TGTGCCAGCTCACCGGTTCAGGGTGTCTCGGGCGAGCAGTACTTC
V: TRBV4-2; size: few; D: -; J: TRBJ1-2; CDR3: CASSPGTRSVYGYTF; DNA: TGTGCCAGCAGCCCGGGGACGCGGAGCGTTTATGGCTACACCTTC
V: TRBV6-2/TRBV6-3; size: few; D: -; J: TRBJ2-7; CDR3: CASRGGIRSYEQYF; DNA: TGTGCCAGCAGGGGCGGGATAAGGTCCTACGAGCAGTACTTC
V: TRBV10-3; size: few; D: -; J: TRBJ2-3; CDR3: CAISDGGAGGSTQYF; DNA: TGTGCCATCAGTGATGGCGGGGCCGGAGGTTCGACGCAGTATTTT
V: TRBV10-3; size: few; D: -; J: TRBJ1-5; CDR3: CAISEFSLVGRINQPQHF; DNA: TGTGCCATCAGTGAGTTTAGTCTTGTCGGACGGATCAATCAGCCCCAGCATTTT
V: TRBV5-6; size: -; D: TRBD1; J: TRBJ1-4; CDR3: CASGRQGKINEKLFF; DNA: TGTGCCAGCGGGAGACAGGGGAAGATTAATGAAAAACTGTTTTTT
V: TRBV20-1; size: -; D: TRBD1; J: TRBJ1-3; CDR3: CSAGKAGTGAGNTIYF; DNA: TGCAGTGCTGGGAAGGCCGGGACAGGGGCTGGAAACACCATATATTTT
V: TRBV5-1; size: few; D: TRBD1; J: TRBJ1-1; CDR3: CASSLEGGWDTEAFF; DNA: TGCGCCAGCAGCTTGGAAGGGGGCTGGGACACTGAAGCTTTCTTT
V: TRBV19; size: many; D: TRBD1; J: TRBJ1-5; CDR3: CASSITGGNQPQHF; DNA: TGTGCCAGTAGTATAACAGGGGGCAATCAGCCCCAGCATTTT
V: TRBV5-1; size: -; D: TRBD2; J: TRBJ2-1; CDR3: CASSSGLAGGPDEQFF; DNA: TGCGCCAGCAGCTCGGGACTAGCGGGAGGGCCTGATGAGCAGTTCTTC
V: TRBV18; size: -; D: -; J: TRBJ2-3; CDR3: CASSPPSGRTDTQYF; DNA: TGTGCCAGCTCACCACCTAGCGGACGCACAGATACGCAGTATTTT
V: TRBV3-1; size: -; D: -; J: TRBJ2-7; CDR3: CASSVHRDQQYF; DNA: TGTGCCAGCAGCGTTCACAGGGATCAGCAGTACTTC
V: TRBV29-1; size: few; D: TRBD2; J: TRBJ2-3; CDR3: CSVSAGVADTQYF; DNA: TGCAGCGTGTCGGCGGGAGTGGCAGATACGCAGTATTTT
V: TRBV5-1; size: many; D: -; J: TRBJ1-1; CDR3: CASSSPVGNTEAFF; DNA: TGCGCCAGCAGCTCCCCAGTCGGGAACACTGAAGCTTTCTTT
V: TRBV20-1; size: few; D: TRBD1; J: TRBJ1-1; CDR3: CSATWGTGNTEAFF; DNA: TGCAGTGCTACATGGGGGACAGGGAACACTGAAGCTTTCTTT
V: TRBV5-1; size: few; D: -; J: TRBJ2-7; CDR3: CASSLSGGSPYPHF; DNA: TGCGCCAGCAGCTTGTCTGGGGGATCTCCTTATCCCCACTTC
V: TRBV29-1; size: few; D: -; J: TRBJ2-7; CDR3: CSVEDRVYEQYF; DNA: TGCAGCGTTGAAGATCGAGTCTACGAGCAGTACTTC
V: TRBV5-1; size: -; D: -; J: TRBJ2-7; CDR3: CASAVRVAYEQYF; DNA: TGCGCCAGCGCCGTGAGGGTGGCCTACGAGCAGTACTTC
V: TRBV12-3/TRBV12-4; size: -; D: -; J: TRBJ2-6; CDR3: CASSLRMRGDNVLTF; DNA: TGTGCCAGCTCACTCAGGATGAGGGGAGACAACGTCCTGACTTTC
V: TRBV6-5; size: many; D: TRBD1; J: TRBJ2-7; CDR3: CASSHRDRAYEQYF; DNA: TGTGCCAGCAGTCACCGGGACAGAGCCTACGAGCAGTACTTC
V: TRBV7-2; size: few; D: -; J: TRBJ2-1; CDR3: CASSSYWSSYNEQFF; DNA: TGTGCCAGCAGCTCGTACTGGAGCTCCTACAATGAGCAGTTCTTC
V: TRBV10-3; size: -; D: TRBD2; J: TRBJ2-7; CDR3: CAIRIKKIAGPYEQYF; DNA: TGTGCCATCAGGATTAAGAAGATAGCGGGACCCTACGAGCAGTACTTC
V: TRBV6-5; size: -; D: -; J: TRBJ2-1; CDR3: CASSYSIRGAQNEQFF; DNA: TGTGCCAGCAGTTACTCGATTAGGGGGGCCCAAAATGAGCAGTTCTTC
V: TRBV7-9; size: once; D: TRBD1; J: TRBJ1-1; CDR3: CASSAQGQPMNTEAFF; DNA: TGTGCCAGCAGCGCCCAGGGACAGCCCATGAACACTGAAGCTTTCTTT